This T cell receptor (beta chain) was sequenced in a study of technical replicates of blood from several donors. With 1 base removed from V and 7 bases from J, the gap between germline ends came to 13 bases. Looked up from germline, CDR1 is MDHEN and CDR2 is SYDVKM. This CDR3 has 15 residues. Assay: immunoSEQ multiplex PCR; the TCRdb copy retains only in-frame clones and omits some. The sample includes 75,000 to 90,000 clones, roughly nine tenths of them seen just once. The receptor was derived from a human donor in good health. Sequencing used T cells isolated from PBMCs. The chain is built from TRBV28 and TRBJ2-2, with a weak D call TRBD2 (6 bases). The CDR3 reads CASSLFSSDGGELFF. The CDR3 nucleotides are TGTGCCAGCAGTTTATTCTCTAGCGATGGCGGGGAGCTGTTTTTT.